The 26 T cell receptor beta chains below were found in one sample sequenced in a study of lymphopenia after photon versus proton radiotherapy. The assay was immunoSEQ multiplex PCR, and TCRdb's table has in-frame clones only and misses some. The sample contains about 26,000 clones, more than 70% of which appear only once. The sample in question was peripheral blood, obtained from a patient treated with photon-based radiotherapy. The receptor source for this set is a man under 40 with gastric cancer.

This clone was picked up a small number of times. V is TRBV27 and J is TRBJ1-1; TRBD1 agrees at 8 bases. Losses at the gene ends were 3 bases for V and 13 bases for J; bases not matched to a gene: 10. CDR1 and CDR2 (germline): MNHEY, SMNVEV (reference sequence). The CDR3 covers 13 residues. CDR3 in amino acids: CASSFSWDRILFF. The CDR3 DNA sequence: TGTGCCAGCAGTTTTAGCTGGGACAGGATCCTTTTCTTT.

The rearrangement uses TRBV7-2 and TRBJ1-1; no reliable D call. Germline CDR1 reads SGHTA; CDR2 reads FQGNSA. V was trimmed by 7 bases and J by 0 bases, leaving 9 bases between them. The CDR3 contains 13 residues. The CDR3 DNA sequence: TGTGCCAGCACCCTGGGGATGAACACTGAAGCTTTCTTT. This sequence encodes CASTLGMNTEAFF.

The chain uses TRBV27 and TRBJ1-1; D remains ambiguous. The CDR3 sequence is 14 residues long. V lost 2 bases, J lost 7 bases, and 14 bases lay in between. Germline loops: CDR1 MNHEY, CDR2 SMNVEV (reference sequence). The CDR3 reads CASSLGGGWGEAFF. In nucleotides, the CDR3 is TGTGCCAGCAGTTTAGGAGGAGGATGGGGTGAAGCTTTCTTT.

The chain joins TRBV25-1 to TRBJ2-2, with 12 bases identical to TRBD2. Germline lookup yields CDR1 MGHDK and CDR2 SYGVNS. J lost 3 bases, V lost 3 bases, and 2 bases had no gene match. The CDR3 runs to 16 residues. The CDR3 sequence: CASSDGTSGYTGELFF. CDR3 nucleotide sequence: TGTGCCAGCAGTGATGGGACTAGCGGGTACACCGGGGAGCTGTTTTTT.

The chain uses TRBV9 and TRBJ1-2; D is uncertain. Germline-derived CDR1 and CDR2 are SGDLS and YYNGEE. The CDR3 covers 13 residues. The V end lost 0 bases, the J end lost 6 bases, and 9 bases lay between the germline ends. This CDR3 reads CASSVALGDGYTF. CDR3 DNA sequence: TGTGCCAGCAGCGTAGCTCTGGGAGATGGCTACACCTTC. The whole variable domain, remainder taken from reference TRBV9 and TRBJ1-2, is DSGVTQTPKHLITATGQRVTLRCSPRSGDLSVYWYQQSLDQGLQFLIQYYNGEERAKGNILERFSAQQFPDLHSELNLSSLELGDSALYFCASSVALGDGYTFGSGTRLTVV.

V and J are TRBV12-5 and TRBJ2-5; D gene unclear. The CDR3 is made up of 12 amino acids. Per germline, CDR1 LGHNT and CDR2 FRNRAP. The ends were cut back, 0 bases at V and 2 bases at J, with 1 base in the middle. In DNA, the CDR3 is TGTGCTAGTGGTTTGGTACAAGAGACCCAGTACTTC. It encodes CASGLVQETQYF. The whole variable domain, filled in from reference TRBV12-5 and TRBJ2-5, reads DARVTQTPRHKVTEMGQEVTMRCQPILGHNTVFWYRQTMMQGLELLAYFRNRAPLDDSGMPKDRFSAEMPDATLATLKIQPSEPRDSAVYFCASGLVQETQYFGPGTRLLVL.

The chain uses TRBV7-2 and TRBJ2-7; TRBD2 matches at 8 bases. Germline V lookup: CDR1 SGHTA, CDR2 FQGNSA. Germline trimming cut 5 bases from V and 4 bases from J; bases unmatched to any gene: 10. The CDR3 extends over 15 amino acids. CDR3 sequence (DNA): TGTGCCAGCAGCACAACTAGCGGCCCTCAGTACGAGCAGTACTTC. Its protein is CASSTTSGPQYEQYF.

The chain links TRBV21-1 to TRBJ2-1; the tabulated D call, TRBD1, remains unverified against the DNA. TRBV21-1 is deemed a pseudogene. This CDR3 spans 16 amino acids. Written as DNA, the CDR3 is TGTGCCAGCACATTTCAGGGGTCCCGGTACTACAATGAGCAGTTCTTC. Translation: CASTFQGSRYYNEQFF.

The V and J genes are TRBV4-3 and TRBJ2-3; TRBD1 agrees at 7 bases. This CDR3 region has 17 residues. V was clipped by 0 bases and J by 1 base; unmatched bases: 7. Germline-derived CDR1 and CDR2 are LGHNA and YSLEER. CDR3 in amino acids: CASSQDRQGPRTDTQYF. As DNA, the CDR3 is TGCGCCAGCAGCCAAGACCGACAGGGTCCCCGCACAGATACGCAGTATTTT.

Comments on this clone: At one end, the junction sequence differs from germline, possibly due to a read error. V gene TRBV11-1 combines with J gene TRBJ2-6, with a possible D match to TRBD2 (7 bases). Per germline, CDR1 SGHAT and CDR2 FQDESV (reference sequence). This CDR3 is built from 18 residues. CDR3 loop: CASNLGGGGSSGANVLTF. The CDR3 DNA follows: TGTGCCAGCAACTTAGGGGGAGGGGGTAGCTCTGGGGCCAACGTCCTGACTTTC.

The rearrangement links TRBV29-1 to TRBJ2-5; D gene ambiguous. Germline V CDR1 and CDR2: SQVTM, ANQGSEA. V lost 4 bases and J lost 1, with 4 bases in between. There are 11 residues in the CDR3. The CDR3 spells CSVGSQETQYF. The CDR3 DNA sequence: TGCAGCGTTGGCAGCCAAGAGACCCAGTACTTC. Based on the CDR3 plus reference TRBV29-1 and TRBJ2-5, the full variable domain is SAVISQKPSRDICQRGTSLTIQCQVDSQVTMMFWYRQQPGQSLTLIATANQGSEATYESGFVIDKFPISRPNLTFSTLTVSNMSPEDSSIYLCSVGSQETQYFGPGTRLLVL.

This clone showed up just once. The CDR3 loop is CASSLRERAEAFF. The CDR3 DNA follows: TGTGCCAGCAGCCTACGGGAGAGAGCTGAAGCTTTCTTT. The gene calls are TRBV7-3 and TRBJ1-1; D ambiguous. The CDR3 length is 13 residues. With 5 bases removed from V and 6 bases from J, the gap between germline ends came to 13 bases. Germline V gene sequence: CDR1 SGHTA, CDR2 FQGTGA.

This chain joins TRBV5-1 and TRBJ1-2; TRBD1 might be the D (5 bases). There are 15 residues in the CDR3. CDR1 is SGHRS and CDR2 is YFSETQ in the germline V gene. With 2 bases removed from V and 6 bases from J, the gap between germline ends came to 17 bases. In DNA, the CDR3 is TGCGCCAGCAGCTTAGGGACGGTGGTTGTGGATGGCTACACCTTC. Encoded protein: CASSLGTVVVDGYTF.

The chain links TRBV7-9 to TRBJ2-7; unclear D gene. In germline, CDR1 is SEHNR, CDR2 FQNEAQ (reference sequence). Trimming took off 1 base at V and 1 base at J, with 14 bases between the two ends. The CDR3 loop spans 16 amino acids. This chain's CDR3 is CASSLEPGAESYEQYF. In DNA, the CDR3 is TGTGCCAGCAGCTTAGAACCCGGTGCTGAATCCTACGAGCAGTACTTC.

This sequence joins TRBV7-2 and TRBJ2-2; D might be TRBD2 (5 bases). The CDR3 totals 12 residues. V lost 4 bases and J 8 bases, leaving 8 bases between the germline ends. Germline V lookup: CDR1 SGHTA, CDR2 FQGNSA. This chain's CDR3 is CASSSRGGELFF. The DNA of the CDR3 is TGTGCCAGCAGCTCGCGAGGGGGGGAGCTGTTTTTT.

The chain carries TRBV11-1 and TRBJ1-6; unclear D gene. The CDR3 is 12 residues long. V gave up 2 bases and J gave up 10 bases, with 6 bases separating them. Looked up from germline, CDR1 is SGHAT and CDR2 is FQDESV (reference sequence). This CDR3 is CASSLTGSPLHF. The CDR3 bases are TGTGCCAGCAGCTTAACGGGGTCACCCCTCCACTTT.

This chain joins TRBV7-9 and TRBJ1-1, with 7 bases that match TRBD1. This CDR3 has 15 residues. The germline V gene encodes CDR1 SEHNR and CDR2 FQNEAQ (reference sequence). J lost 5 bases, V lost 1 base, and 7 bases had no gene match. The CDR3 spells CASSLVGGRVTEAFF. The CDR3 coding sequence is TGTGCCAGCAGCTTAGTAGGGGGCAGGGTAACTGAAGCTTTCTTT.

V is TRBV2 and J is TRBJ2-7, with D perhaps TRBD1 or TRBD2 (7 bases each). Germline V gene lookup returns CDR1 SNHLY and CDR2 FYNNEI. Trimming stripped 8 bases from V and 2 bases from J, with 16 bases between. The CDR3 is made up of 14 amino acids. This CDR3 is CASRLQGTTYEQYF. In nucleotides, the CDR3 is TGTGCCAGCCGCCTACAGGGGACTACCTACGAGCAGTACTTC.

V is TRBV13 and J is TRBJ2-7; 7 bases map to TRBD1. Germline CDR1 reads PRHDT; CDR2 reads FYEKMQ (reference sequence). V was clipped by 5 bases and J by 6 bases; unmatched bases: 10. The CDR3 totals 14 residues. The CDR3: CASSPQGVGGEQYF. CDR3 nucleotides: TGTGCCAGCAGCCCGCAGGGGGTAGGGGGCGAGCAGTACTTC.

This rearrangement joins TRBV6-1 to TRBJ1-1, with D perhaps matching TRBD1 (6 bases). Germline CDR1 and CDR2: MNHNS and SASEGT. The V end was cut by 1 base, the J end by 3 bases, with 9 bases between. The CDR3 length is 14 residues. CDR3 sequence (DNA): TGTGCCAGCAGTGAAGGGGGGGCGGACACTGAAGCTTTCTTT. Translation gives CASSEGGADTEAFF.

Written as DNA, the CDR3 is TGTGCCATCAGTGAAAGACAGGGGGCAGACACCCAGTACTTC. Its protein is CAISERQGADTQYF. The V call is TRBV10-3, the J call TRBJ2-5; TRBD1 aligns across 10 bases. Germline CDR1 is ENHRY and CDR2 is SYGVKD. The CDR3 extends over 14 amino acids. Losses at the gene ends were 3 bases for V and 8 bases for J; bases not matched to a gene: 6.

The chain couples TRBV7-2 to TRBJ2-5, with TRBD1 matching over 9 bases. Germline V gives CDR1 SGHTA, CDR2 FQGNSA. The ends lost 1 base at V and 5 bases at J; junction bases unmatched: 14. The CDR3 contains 18 residues. Here the CDR3 reads CASSLEGTGTGIRETQYF. The CDR3 bases are TGTGCCAGCAGCTTAGAAGGGACAGGGACAGGTATAAGGGAGACCCAGTACTTC.

This sequence joins TRBV6-1 and TRBJ2-5, with a tentative D call TRBD2 (6 bases). In germline, CDR1 is MNHNS, CDR2 SASEGT. The ends were cut back, 2 bases at V and 5 bases at J, with 12 bases in the middle. The CDR3 contains 14 residues. The chain's CDR3 is CASSEIVGGETQYF. The CDR3 region has the DNA TGTGCCAGCAGTGAAATTGTGGGGGGTGAGACCCAGTACTTC.

The chain joins TRBV28 to TRBJ2-2; D is perhaps TRBD1 (6 bases). Germline V lookup: CDR1 MDHEN, CDR2 SYDVKM. V lost 5 bases to trimming and J lost 0 bases, with 10 bases between them. The CDR3 length is 15 residues. The CDR3 DNA reads TGTGCCAGCAGTACCCGGGACACGAACACCGGGGAGCTGTTTTTT. Translated, it gives CASSTRDTNTGELFF. Together with reference TRBV28 and TRBJ2-2, the CDR3 gives the full variable domain: DVKVTQSSRYLVKRTGEKVFLECVQDMDHENMFWYRQDPGLGLRLIYFSYDVKMKEKGDIPEGYSVSREKKERFSLILESASTNQTSMYLCASSTRDTNTGELFFGEGSRLTVL.

The V gene is TRBV5-5, the J gene TRBJ2-7; a weak D match, TRBD1 (7 bases). CDR1 is SGHKS and CDR2 is YYEKEE in the germline V gene (reference sequence). The CDR3 length is 15 residues. Trimming shortened V by 4 bases and J by 1 base, and 15 bases separated the two germline ends. The CDR3 coding sequence is TGTGCCAGCAGCATAACCCCAGGGGGGTCCTACGAGCAGTACTTC. Its protein product is CASSITPGGSYEQYF.

A single count supports this clone. The chain has TRBV19 and TRBJ2-1; 10 bases map to TRBD1. The CDR3 is 15 residues long. Germline CDR1 is LNHDA and CDR2 is SQIVND (reference sequence). The J segment lost 4 bases and the V segment lost 5 bases, leaving 5 bases of the junction unmatched. CDR3 residues: CASSGGQGTYNEQFF. The DNA for the CDR3 is TGTGCCAGTAGTGGGGGACAGGGGACATACAATGAGCAGTTCTTC.